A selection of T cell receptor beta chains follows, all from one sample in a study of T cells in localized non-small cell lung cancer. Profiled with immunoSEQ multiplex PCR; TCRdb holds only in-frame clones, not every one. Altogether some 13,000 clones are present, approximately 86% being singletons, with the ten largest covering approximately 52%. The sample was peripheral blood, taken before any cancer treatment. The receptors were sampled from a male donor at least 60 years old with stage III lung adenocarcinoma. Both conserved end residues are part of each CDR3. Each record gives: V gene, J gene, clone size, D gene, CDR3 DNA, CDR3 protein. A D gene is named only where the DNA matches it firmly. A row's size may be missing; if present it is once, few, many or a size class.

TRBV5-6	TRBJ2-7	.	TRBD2	TGTGCCAGCAGCTTGGAAGCTAGCGGGCGGTTATACGAGCAGTACTTC	CASSLEASGRLYEQYF
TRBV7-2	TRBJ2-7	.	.	TGTGCCAGCAGGAGGGAGGACTACGAGCAGTACTTC	CASRREDYEQYF
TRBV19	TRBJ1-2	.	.	TGTGCCAGTACCGGCGTGAGGGGGGTGTATGGCTACACCTTC	CASTGVRGVYGYTF
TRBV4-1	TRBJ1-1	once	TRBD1	TGCGCCAGCAGCCAAGTGGCTAGGGGGCGCGAGAGAGAAGCTTTCTTT	CASSQVARGREREAFF
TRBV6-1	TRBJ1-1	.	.	TGTGCCAGTGGGGGCTTGAACACTGAAGCTTTCTTT	CASGGLNTEAFF
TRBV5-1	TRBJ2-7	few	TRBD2	TGCGCCAGCAGCCCCGGACTAGCGGGGGCCTACGAGCAGTACTTC	CASSPGLAGAYEQYF
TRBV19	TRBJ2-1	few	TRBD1	TGTGCCAGTAGTATCTATGAAGACAGGGGAATAGGTGAGCAGTTCTTC	CASSIYEDRGIGEQFF
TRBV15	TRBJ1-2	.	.	TGTGCCACCAGCAACCGGCGGCAGGATCGCCGTAACTATGGCTACACCTTC	CATSNRRQDRRNYGYTF
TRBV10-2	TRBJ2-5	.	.	TGCGCCAGCAGTAGACAAGAAGAGACCCAGTACTTC	CASSRQEETQYF
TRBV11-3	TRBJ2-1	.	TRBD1	TGTGCCAGCAGCCCCGGGACAGGGAGAGGCAATGAGCAGTTCTTC	CASSPGTGRGNEQFF
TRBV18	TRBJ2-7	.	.	TGTGCCAGCTCACCAACGAACGACAACTACGAGCAGTACTTC	CASSPTNDNYEQYF
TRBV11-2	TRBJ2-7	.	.	TGTGCCAGCAAGACCACGTGGGCGGCGTCGGGCGAGCAGTACTTC	CASKTTWAASGEQYF
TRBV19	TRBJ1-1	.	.	TGTGCCAGTAGGTGGTCGACTGAAGCTTTCTTT	CASRWSTEAFF
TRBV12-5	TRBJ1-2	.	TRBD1	TGTGCTAGTGGTTTGGGACAGGGAGTCGATGGCTACACCTTC	CASGLGQGVDGYTF
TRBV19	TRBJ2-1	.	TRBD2	TGTGCCAGTAGTATAACCGGACTAGCGGGAGTCCGCTCCTACAATGAGCAGTTCTTC	CASSITGLAGVRSYNEQFF
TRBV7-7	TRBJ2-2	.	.	TGTGCTAGCAGCTTTGGGCAGAAAGACACCGGGGAGCTGTTTTTT	CASSFGQKDTGELFF
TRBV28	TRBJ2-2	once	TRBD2	TGTGCCAGCAGTTTCTGGGGCGGGAGGGCCAATCTTCGCGGGGAGCTGTTTTTT	CASSFWGGRANLRGELFF
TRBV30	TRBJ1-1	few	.	TGTGCCTCATCGGCGGGGTCGAACACTGAAGCTTTCTTT	CASSAGSNTEAFF
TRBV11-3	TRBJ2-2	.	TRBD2	TGTGCCAGCAGCTTATTCCGGGGGGGTTTCGGGGAGCTGTTTTTT	CASSLFRGGFGELFF
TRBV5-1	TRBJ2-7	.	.	TGCGCCAGCAGCTTATCGTATCGGACAACCTACGAGCAGTACTTC	CASSLSYRTTYEQYF
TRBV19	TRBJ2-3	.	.	TGTGCCAGTAGTACGGGACCTTCGGATACGCAGTATTTT	CASSTGPSDTQYF
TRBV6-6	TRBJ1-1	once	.	TGTGCCAGCAGTTACTCGAAGAACACTGAAGCTTTCTTT	CASSYSKNTEAFF
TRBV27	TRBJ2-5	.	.	TGTGCCAGCAGTTTACGAGGGAAAGAGACCCAGTACTTC	CASSLRGKETQYF
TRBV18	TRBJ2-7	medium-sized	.	TGTGCCAGCTCCGTGGCGAGTCAAACCTACGAGCAGTACTTC	CASSVASQTYEQYF
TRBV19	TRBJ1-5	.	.	TGTGCCAGTAGTAGTACTCGTTATAGCAATCAGCCCCAGCATTTT	CASSSTRYSNQPQHF
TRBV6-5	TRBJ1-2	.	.	TGTGCCAGCAGTTACTCGGCAGGGCTCTATGGCTACACCTTC	CASSYSAGLYGYTF
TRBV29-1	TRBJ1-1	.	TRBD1	TGCAGCGTCCGGACAGGGATGGACACTGAAGCTTTCTTT	CSVRTGMDTEAFF
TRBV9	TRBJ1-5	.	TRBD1	TGTGCCAGCAGCCCCGGACAGGGCTTTTACCCCCAGCATTTT	CASSPGQGFYPQHF
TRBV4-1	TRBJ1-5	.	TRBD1	TGCGCCAGCAGCCCCACACTCACGACAGGGGGCCCGAATCAGCCCCAGCATTTT	CASSPTLTTGGPNQPQHF
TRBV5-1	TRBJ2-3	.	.	TGCGCCAGCAGCGGAGCCTATGGCACAGATACGCAGTATTTT	CASSGAYGTDTQYF
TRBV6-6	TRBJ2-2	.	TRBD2	TGTGCCAGCAGTTACCTAGCGGGGCTGAACACCGGGGAGCTGTTTTTT	CASSYLAGLNTGELFF
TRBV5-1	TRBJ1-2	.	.	TGCGCCAGCAGCTTGAGTTTCAACTATGGCTACACCTTC	CASSLSFNYGYTF
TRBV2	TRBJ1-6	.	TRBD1	TGTGCCAGCAGTTACAGGGGTTCCGGATCACCCCTCCACTTT	CASSYRGSGSPLHF
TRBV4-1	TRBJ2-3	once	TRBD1	TGCGCCAGCAGCCAATTAACAGGGGGACAGGGGAGAGATACGCAGTATTTT	CASSQLTGGQGRDTQYF
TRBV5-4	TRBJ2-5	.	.	TGTGCCAGCAGCTTGGCCTCCGGGGAGACCCAGTACTTC	CASSLASGETQYF
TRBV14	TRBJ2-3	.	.	TGTGCCAGCAGCCCGCTGATACTCACGGCGGATACGCAGTATTTT	CASSPLILTADTQYF
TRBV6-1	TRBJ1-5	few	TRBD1	TGTGCCAGCAGTGAGACAGGGGGCAATCAGCCCCAGCATTTT	CASSETGGNQPQHF